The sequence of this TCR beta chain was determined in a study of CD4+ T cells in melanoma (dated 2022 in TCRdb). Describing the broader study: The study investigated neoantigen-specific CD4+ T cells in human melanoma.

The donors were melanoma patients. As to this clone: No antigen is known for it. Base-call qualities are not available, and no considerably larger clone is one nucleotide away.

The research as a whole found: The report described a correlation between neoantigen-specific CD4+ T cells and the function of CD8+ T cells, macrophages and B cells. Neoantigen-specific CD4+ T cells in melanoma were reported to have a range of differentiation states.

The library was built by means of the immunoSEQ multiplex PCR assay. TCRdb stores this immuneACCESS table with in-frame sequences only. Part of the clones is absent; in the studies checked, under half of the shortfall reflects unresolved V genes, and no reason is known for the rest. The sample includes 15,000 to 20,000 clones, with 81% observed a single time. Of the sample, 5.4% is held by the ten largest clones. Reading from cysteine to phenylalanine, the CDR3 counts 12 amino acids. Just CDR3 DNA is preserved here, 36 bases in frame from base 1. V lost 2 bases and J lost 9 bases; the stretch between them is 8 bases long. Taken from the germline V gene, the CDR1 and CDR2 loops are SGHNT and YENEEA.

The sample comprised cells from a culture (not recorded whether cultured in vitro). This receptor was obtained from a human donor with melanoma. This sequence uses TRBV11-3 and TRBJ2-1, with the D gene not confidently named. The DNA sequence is TGTGCCAGCAGCTTACCAGGCGGTGAGCAGTTCTTC. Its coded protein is CASSLPGGEQFF.